Shown below are 26 T cell receptor beta chains from a single sample sequenced in a study of STAT5B mutations in CD4+ large granular lymphocyte leukemia (dated by TCRdb to 2022 to 2024). The library came from the immunoSEQ multiplex PCR assay. In TCRdb, the immuneACCESS table is reduced to in-frame sequences with V and J assigned. These tables do not hold every clone; where another copy was compared, an unresolved V gene accounts for under half, and the others remain unexplained. This sample gives about 18,000 clones in total; around 84% of them show up just once. Clones ranked in the top ten supply 13% of the sample. Sequenced material: CD4+ T cells from blood buffy coats. The receptors stem from a human donor in good health.

The genes are TRBV11-2 and TRBJ2-7, with D unclear. Germline-derived CDR1 and CDR2 are SGHAT and FQNNGV. V lost 5 bases, J lost 2 bases, and 13 bases lay in between. The CDR3 loop spans 14 amino acids. The CDR3, as DNA: TGTGCCAGCAGCCCCAGCCCAGGACCCTACGAGCAGTACTTC. Translated: CASSPSPGPYEQYF.

This chain links TRBV10-3 with TRBJ2-2; 8 nucleotides agree with TRBD1. The CDR3 runs to 15 residues. Losses at the gene ends were 10 bases for V and 3 bases for J; bases not matched to a gene: 10. In germline, CDR1 is ENHRY, CDR2 SYGVKD. Here the CDR3 DNA reads TGTGCCACGCTGAGAGAGGACAGGGACACCGGGGAGCTGTTTTTT. Protein: CATLREDRDTGELFF.

V is TRBV10-3 and J is TRBJ1-2, with D perhaps TRBD1 (5 bases). Germline V gene sequence: CDR1 ENHRY, CDR2 SYGVKD. The CDR3 consists of 13 residues. Trimming pared 11 bases from V and 0 bases from J, leaving 13 bases between. The CDR3 loop is CAASTVANYGYTF. In nucleotides, the CDR3 is TGTGCCGCGTCGACAGTAGCTAACTATGGCTACACCTTC.

This chain uses TRBV2 with TRBJ1-2; 9 bases are a match to TRBD1. Germline lookup yields CDR1 SNHLY and CDR2 FYNNEI. Germline trimming cut 6 bases from V and 2 bases from J; bases unmatched to any gene: 10. The CDR3 extends over 16 amino acids. The CDR3 sequence: CASSKKGQGINYGYTF. The CDR3 DNA follows: TGTGCCAGCAGCAAGAAGGGACAGGGCATAAACTATGGCTACACCTTC.

The genes are TRBV30 and TRBJ2-1; 11 nucleotides line up with TRBD2. Germline V CDR1 and CDR2: GTSNPN, SVGIG (reference sequence). J was trimmed by 8 bases and V by 3 bases; bases with no gene match: 9. This CDR3 has 15 amino acids. The CDR3 here is CAWRLAGASYHEQFF. DNA of the CDR3: TGTGCCTGGAGACTAGCGGGAGCATCATATCATGAGCAGTTCTTC.

The chain couples TRBV18 to TRBJ2-3, with D possibly matching TRBD2 (6 bases). The germline CDR1 and CDR2 sequences are KGHSH and LQKENI. The ends were cut back, 6 bases at V and 4 bases at J, with 17 bases in the middle. This CDR3 contains 15 residues. The CDR3 spells CASSLAGHPADTQYF. The CDR3, as DNA: TGTGCCAGCTCCCTCGCGGGGCATCCCGCAGATACGCAGTATTTT. Based on the CDR3 plus reference TRBV18 and TRBJ2-3, the full variable domain is NAGVMQNPRHLVRRRGQEARLRCSPMKGHSHVYWYRQLPEEGLKFMVYLQKENIIDESGMPKERFSAEFPKEGPSILRIQQVVRGDSAAYFCASSLAGHPADTQYFGPGTRLTVL.

The chain carries TRBV6-1 and TRBJ1-1, with D unresolved. V lost 6 bases to trimming and J lost 3 bases, with 11 bases between them. The CDR3 runs to 13 residues. Germline V lookup: CDR1 MNHNS, CDR2 SASEGT. The CDR3 DNA reads as TGTGCCAGCAGCCGGGCAGGCTACACTGAAGCTTTCTTT. This codes for CASSRAGYTEAFF.

The gene calls are TRBV9 and TRBJ2-5; D ambiguous. The V and J ends lost 3 bases and 4 bases respectively, with 7 bases between them. Germline values: CDR1 SGDLS, CDR2 YYNGEE. The CDR3 length is 12 residues. CDR3 nucleotide sequence: TGTGCCAGCAGCGCCCAAACAGAGACCCAGTACTTC. Amino acid sequence: CASSAQTETQYF.

This clone counts as medium-sized. CDR3 sequence: CASSYSGTGPYEQYF. In DNA form, the CDR3 reads TGTGCCAGCAGTTACTCCGGGACAGGCCCCTACGAGCAGTACTTC. The V and J genes are TRBV6-5 and TRBJ2-7; 8 nucleotides agree with TRBD1. Germline loops: CDR1 MNHEY, CDR2 SVGAGI. This CDR3 is 15 amino acids long. Trimming took 0 bases from V and 2 from J; bases not matched to a gene: 3.

The table lists this clone with a count of one. This rearrangement joins TRBV5-8 to TRBJ1-1; D is possibly TRBD1 (5 bases). V was trimmed by 0 bases and J by 4 bases, leaving 10 bases between them. The CDR3 covers 14 residues. Germline V gene lookup returns CDR1 SGHTS and CDR2 YDEGEE. CDR3: CASSLVQGGTEAFF. The CDR3 coding sequence is TGTGCCAGCAGCTTGGTTCAGGGAGGCACTGAAGCTTTCTTT.

This rearrangement joins TRBV15 to TRBJ2-7; D gene unclear. The CDR3 consists of 13 residues. In germline, CDR1 is LNHNV, CDR2 YYDKDF (reference sequence). V lost 2 bases, J lost 7 bases, and 12 bases lay in between. CDR3: CATSRPPLGEQYF. As DNA, the CDR3 is TGTGCCACCAGCAGACCCCCCTTGGGAGAGCAGTACTTC.

This clone was seen a few times. The CDR3 loop is CASKLLSGAGGIHEQYF. The CDR3 DNA reads TGCGCCAGCAAACTCCTGAGTGGAGCGGGAGGGATTCACGAGCAGTACTTC. This chain uses TRBV10-2 with TRBJ2-7, with 10 bases lining up with TRBD2. Per the germline V gene, CDR1 is WSHSY and CDR2 is SAAADI. This CDR3 is built from 17 residues. The trim removed 7 bases at V and 5 bases at J, leaving 17 bases unmatched.

The rearrangement joins TRBV2 to TRBJ2-7; D ambiguous. The V gene lost 5 bases and the J gene lost 6 bases, with 11 bases spanning the gap. CDR3 length: 12 amino acids. Germline V gene sequence: CDR1 SNHLY, CDR2 FYNNEI. The CDR3 region is CASSRLGGEQYF. The CDR3 DNA sequence: TGTGCCAGCAGTCGGCTCGGCGGCGAGCAGTACTTC.

This clone was recorded only once. The chain recombines TRBV12-5 with TRBJ1-3, with a tentative D call TRBD1 (6 bases). In germline, CDR1 is LGHNT, CDR2 FRNRAP. The CDR3 consists of 14 residues. V was trimmed by 1 base and J by 9 bases, leaving 13 bases between them. This chain's CDR3 is CASGLDDRRRTIYF. DNA of the CDR3: TGTGCTAGTGGTTTGGACGACAGGCGCCGCACCATATATTTT. The full variable domain, in which reference TRBV12-5 and TRBJ1-3 provide the parts outside the CDR3, is DARVTQTPRHKVTEMGQEVTMRCQPILGHNTVFWYRQTMMQGLELLAYFRNRAPLDDSGMPKDRFSAEMPDATLATLKIQPSEPRDSAVYFCASGLDDRRRTIYFGEGSWLTVV.

This clone appeared a few times. The chain has TRBV2 and TRBJ1-2; D ambiguous. The V end was cut by 7 bases, the J end by 2 bases, with 8 bases between. From germline, CDR1 is SNHLY and CDR2 FYNNEI. This CDR3 contains 12 residues. The CDR3 here is CASIGQNYGYTF. CDR3 nucleotide sequence: TGTGCCAGCATCGGCCAGAACTATGGCTACACCTTC.

The V call is TRBV6-1, the J call TRBJ2-4, with D uncertain. The V end lost 3 bases, the J end lost 1 base, and 10 bases lay between the germline ends. CDR1 and CDR2 (germline): MNHNS, SASEGT. The CDR3 is 15 residues long. In nucleotides, the CDR3 is TGTGCCAGCAGTGATCAGACGCCCGCCAAAAACATTCAGTACTTC. Amino acid sequence: CASSDQTPAKNIQYF.

The genes are TRBV13 and TRBJ2-7, with 12 bases lining up with TRBD2. Germline-derived CDR1 and CDR2 are PRHDT and FYEKMQ (reference sequence). The CDR3 contains 16 residues. The junction had 10 bases not matched to a gene; V was cut back by 4 bases and J by 6 bases. The CDR3 is CASSSYSSGRAVEQYF. The CDR3 region has the DNA TGTGCCAGCAGCTCCTATTCTAGCGGGAGGGCCGTCGAGCAGTACTTC. The variable domain in full, with the rest retrieved from reference TRBV13 and TRBJ2-7, is AAGVIQSPRHLIKEKRETATLKCYPIPRHDTVYWYQQGPGQDPQFLISFYEKMQSDKGSIPDRFSAQQFSDYHSELNMSSLELGDSALYFCASSSYSSGRAVEQYFGPGTRLTVT.

The chain links TRBV19 to TRBJ2-4; 11 nucleotides align to TRBD2. The ends lost 4 bases at V and 7 bases at J; junction bases unmatched: 0. The CDR3 spans 13 residues. Germline CDR1 reads LNHDA; CDR2 reads SQIVND (reference sequence). The CDR3 coding sequence is TGTGCCAGTAGTACTAGCGGGGGGAACATTCAGTACTTC. This gives the protein CASSTSGGNIQYF.

Note on this clone: Compared with germline, one end of the junction differs, possibly owing to a read error. As DNA, the CDR3 is TGTGCCAGCAGCTTGTTTCCACATAACACTGGAGCTTTCTTT. It specifies CASSLFPHNTGAFF. V gene TRBV7-9 combines with J gene TRBJ1-1; D gene uncertain. The germline gives CDR1 SEHNR, CDR2 FQNEAQ (reference sequence). This CDR3 has 14 residues.

The chain links TRBV6-6 to TRBJ2-2; D may correspond to TRBD1 or TRBD2 (9 bases each). Trimming took 3 bases from V and 4 from J, leaving 15 bases between them. The CDR3 extends over 16 amino acids. Per germline, CDR1 MNHNY and CDR2 SVGAGI (reference sequence). This chain's CDR3 is CASSYLAGQGTGELFF. DNA for the CDR3: TGTGCCAGCAGTTATCTAGCGGGACAGGGCACCGGGGAGCTGTTTTTT.

The chain recombines TRBV10-2 with TRBJ2-7; D perhaps matches TRBD1 (5 bases). Trimming stripped 7 bases from V and 6 bases from J, with 13 bases between. This CDR3 spans 12 amino acids. Germline lookup yields CDR1 WSHSY and CDR2 SAAADI. For the CDR3, the DNA is TGCGCCAGCACCAACGGCCAGGGCGAGCAGTACTTC. This sequence encodes CASTNGQGEQYF.

The V gene is TRBV10-3, the J gene TRBJ1-1; D gene ambiguous. This CDR3 contains 12 residues. Germline V gives CDR1 ENHRY, CDR2 SYGVKD. Between the trimmed V and J ends, which lost 6 bases and 0 bases, there was a span of 5 bases. In nucleotides, the CDR3 is TGTGCCATCAGAGATTTGAACACTGAAGCTTTCTTT. Translated: CAIRDLNTEAFF.

This clone has more than one count but fewer than ten. The rearrangement uses TRBV30 and TRBJ1-5; D gene unclear. This CDR3 region has 15 residues. V lost 0 bases to trimming and J lost 4 bases, with 13 bases between them. Germline V CDR1 and CDR2: GTSNPN, SVGIG (reference sequence). The CDR3 region has the DNA TGTGCCTGGAGTGTACGATCCAGCCTAAATCAGCCCCAGCATTTT. It yields the protein CAWSVRSSLNQPQHF.

This chain uses TRBV30 with TRBJ1-1; D perhaps matches TRBD1 (5 bases). V was cut by 4 bases and J by 4 bases, with 16 bases left in between. The CDR3 runs to 14 residues. The V gene's germline CDR1 is GTSNPN and CDR2 SVGIG (reference sequence). CDR3 DNA sequence: TGTGCCTGGAAGGGAAATTTCCAGGGCACTGAAGCTTTCTTT. Translating gives CAWKGNFQGTEAFF.

This clone appeared a few times. The rearrangement links TRBV4-1 to TRBJ2-7, with 15 bases matching TRBD2. CDR3 length: 16 residues. Looked up from germline, CDR1 is MGHRA and CDR2 is YSYEKL. V lost 5 bases, J lost 2 bases, and 4 bases stayed unmatched. CDR3: CASSSGLAGGTYEQYF. The CDR3 DNA is TGCGCCAGCAGCTCGGGACTAGCGGGGGGAACCTACGAGCAGTACTTC.

V is TRBV11-2 and J is TRBJ1-1; D is uncertain. Trimming removed 10 bases from V and 1 base from J, with 16 bases in between. Germline CDR1 is SGHAT and CDR2 is FQNNGV. The CDR3 runs to 14 residues. As DNA, the CDR3 is TGTGCCACGTCCTGGGCTTCAAGGAACACTGAAGCTTTCTTT. Translation: CATSWASRNTEAFF.